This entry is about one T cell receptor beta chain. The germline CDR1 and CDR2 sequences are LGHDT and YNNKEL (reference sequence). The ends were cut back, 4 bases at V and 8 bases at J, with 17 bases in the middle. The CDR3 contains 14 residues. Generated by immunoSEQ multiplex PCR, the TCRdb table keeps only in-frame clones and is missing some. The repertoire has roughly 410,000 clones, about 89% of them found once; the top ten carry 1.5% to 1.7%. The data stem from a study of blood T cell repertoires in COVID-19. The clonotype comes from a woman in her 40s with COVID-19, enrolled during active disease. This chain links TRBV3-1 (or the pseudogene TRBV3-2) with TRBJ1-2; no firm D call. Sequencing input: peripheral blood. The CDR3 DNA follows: TGTGCCAGCAGCCCTCTGGAGGGAATGAGGGGCTACACCTTC. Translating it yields CASSPLEGMRGYTF.